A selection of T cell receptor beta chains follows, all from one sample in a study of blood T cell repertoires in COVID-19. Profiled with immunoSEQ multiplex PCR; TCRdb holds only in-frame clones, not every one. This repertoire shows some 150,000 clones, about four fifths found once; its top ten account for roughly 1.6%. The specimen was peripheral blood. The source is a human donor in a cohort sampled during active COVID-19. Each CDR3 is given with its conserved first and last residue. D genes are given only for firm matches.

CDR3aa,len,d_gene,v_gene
CASSQGGLATRETQYF,16,TRBD2,TRBV4-1
CASSLTVGETEAFF,14,.,TRBV11-2
CASSPTGYHSETQYF,15,.,TRBV11-2
CASPPGPSGSRYEQYF,16,TRBD2,TRBV10-1
CASSLGGPFTDTQYF,15,.,TRBV5-4
CASLAGVIPNEQFF,14,TRBD2,TRBV28
CASSLYSGTEAFF,13,.,TRBV12-3/TRBV12-4
CAISLRENTEAFF,13,.,TRBV10-3
CASSPQGAGRSPLHF,15,TRBD1,TRBV7-6
CASSPPVLAGINEQFF,16,TRBD2,TRBV18
CASSPGGRGLFF,12,.,TRBV11-3
CASSPPLAGGPHYEQYF,17,TRBD2,TRBV3-1/TRBV3-2
CASSERDRVDTGELFF,16,TRBD1,TRBV25-1
CASSLASGGGTGELFF,16,.,TRBV7-3
CASSVDGTPPSTQYF,15,.,TRBV9
CASSLTVATGELFF,14,.,TRBV5-1
CASSRTGDYEQYF,13,TRBD1,TRBV28
CASSLDPGETQYF,13,.,TRBV5-1
CASIPRGGNSNQPQHF,16,.,TRBV19
CASTSQGGVNTEAFF,15,TRBD1,TRBV6-5
CASRDRSQNIQYF,13,.,TRBV19
CASSYSVLAAYEQYF,15,TRBD2,TRBV6-2/TRBV6-3
CASSLGRSSYNSPLHF,16,.,TRBV7-2
CASSTGTGGHEQFF,14,TRBD2,TRBV4-2
CASSLEREPYEQYF,14,TRBD2,TRBV5-1
CASIYLAPPYNEQFF,15,.,TRBV19
CASSLTRTSGRGGGETQYF,19,TRBD2,TRBV4-2
CASSTEGNYRGAGELFF,17,TRBD1,TRBV7-9
CSVGLAGTQYF,11,.,TRBV29-1